This entry lists 27 T cell receptor beta chains sequenced from one sample in a study of technical replicates of blood from four donors. The assay was immunoSEQ multiplex PCR, and TCRdb's table has in-frame clones only and misses some. Here the sample spans about 66,000 clones, roughly 92% being singletons. The sample was PBMCs. These receptors were taken from a human donor in good health. Some clones in this sample may be carry-over from other donors' samples.

This chain links TRBV5-1 with TRBJ2-7; maybe TRBD1 (6 bases). Germline-derived CDR1 and CDR2 are SGHRS and YFSETQ. The CDR3 length is 15 residues. V gave up 4 bases and J gave up 0 bases, with 14 bases separating them. In DNA, the CDR3 is TGCGCCAGCAGCCGATCCGGGGACACCTCCTACGAGCAGTACTTC. It is translated as CASSRSGDTSYEQYF.

The chain is built from TRBV4-2 and TRBJ1-1; perhaps TRBD1 as D (5 bases). Germline V lookup: CDR1 LGHNA, CDR2 YNFKEQ. This CDR3 comprises 14 residues. The V and J ends lost 2 bases and 1 base respectively, with 8 bases between them. The CDR3 sequence: CASSQQGGNTEAFF. CDR3 bases: TGTGCCAGCAGCCAACAGGGTGGGAACACTGAAGCTTTCTTT.

The genes are TRBV10-3 and TRBJ2-1, with TRBD2 matching 8 bases. This CDR3 comprises 16 residues. Trimming removed 2 bases from V and 6 bases from J; junction bases left unmatched: 9. The V gene's germline CDR1 is ENHRY and CDR2 SYGVKD. CDR3 sequence (DNA): TGTGCCATCAGTGAGAGGAGGACTAGCTACAGCAATGAGCAGTTCTTC. Translated, it gives CAISERRTSYSNEQFF.

The V call is TRBV5-1, the J call TRBJ2-7; the match to TRBD2 covers 13 bases. Germline CDR1 and CDR2: SGHRS and YFSETQ. The V and J ends lost 4 bases and 8 bases, in that order; junction bases with no gene match: 9. The CDR3 totals 15 residues. The CDR3 sequence: CASSAGLAGSLQQYF. The CDR3 region has the DNA TGCGCCAGCAGCGCGGGACTAGCGGGAAGTCTTCAGCAGTACTTC.

The chain carries TRBV7-3 and TRBJ2-1; 8 positions match TRBD1. This CDR3 spans 14 amino acids. Trimming cost V 6 bases and J 2 bases; bases outside gene matches: 3. Germline CDR1 SGHTA, CDR2 FQGTGA. The CDR3 spells CASRRDRTYNEQFF. As DNA, the CDR3 is TGTGCCAGCAGACGGGACAGGACCTACAATGAGCAGTTCTTC. Combining the CDR3 with reference TRBV7-3 and TRBJ2-1 gives the whole variable domain GAGVSQTPSNKVTEKGKYVELRCDPISGHTALYWYRQSLGQGPEFLIYFQGTGAADDSGLPNDRFFAVRPEGSVSTLKIQRTERGDSAVYLCASRRDRTYNEQFFGPGTRLTVL.

The DNA of the CDR3 is TGTGCCAGCAGCTTAGGGTCAGGACAGCCCCAGCATTTT. Protein: CASSLGSGQPQHF. This chain links TRBV11-2 with TRBJ1-5; D not certain. The germline CDR1 and CDR2 sequences are SGHAT and FQNNGV. V gave up 1 base and J gave up 7 bases, with 8 bases separating them. This CDR3 is built from 13 residues.

The chain combines TRBV29-1 with TRBJ2-3; TRBD1 matches 7 bases. This CDR3 has 12 amino acids. Germline V CDR1 and CDR2: SQVTM, ANQGSEA. V lost 5 bases, J lost 4 bases, and 3 bases stayed unmatched. CDR3 loop: CSVPQGADTQYF. CDR3 DNA: TGCAGCGTTCCTCAGGGGGCAGATACGCAGTATTTT.

The J gene is TRBJ2-7, the V gene TRBV7-9; 9 positions agree with TRBD1. CDR3 length: 15 residues. V lost 5 bases to trimming and J lost 0 bases; unmatched junction nucleotides: 5. Germline V CDR1 and CDR2: SEHNR, FQNEAQ (reference sequence). CDR3 DNA: TGTGCCAGCAGCCTGGACAGGGGTTCCTCCTACGAGCAGTACTTC. Its translation is CASSLDRGSSYEQYF.

This clone appeared a few times. This rearrangement joins TRBV5-8 to TRBJ1-2; 8 bases agree with TRBD1. Looked up from germline, CDR1 is SGHTS and CDR2 is YDEGEE. This CDR3 is 14 amino acids long. Trimming at V came to 4 bases and at J to 4 bases, leaving 6 bases not matched to a gene. CDR3 DNA sequence: TGTGCCAGCAGCCGAGACAGGGGCGCCTATGGCTACACCTTC. Amino acid sequence: CASSRDRGAYGYTF.

The rearrangement uses TRBV9 and TRBJ2-1; 11 nucleotides match TRBD2. The germline gives CDR1 SGDLS, CDR2 YYNGEE. Losses at the gene ends were 5 bases for V and 8 bases for J; bases not matched to a gene: 6. This CDR3 is built from 14 residues. CDR3 nucleotide sequence: TGTGCCAGCAGTCGACTAGCGGGAAAAGATGAGCAGTTCTTC. Amino acid sequence: CASSRLAGKDEQFF.

This sequence joins TRBV5-6 and TRBJ1-4, with no clear D. The CDR3 has 14 residues. V lost 0 bases, J lost 4 bases, and 7 bases lay in between. Germline values: CDR1 SGHDT, CDR2 YYEEEE. The CDR3 DNA is TGTGCCAGCAGCTTGGTAGATTTTAATGAAAAACTGTTTTTT. Residues: CASSLVDFNEKLFF.

The chain joins TRBV27 to TRBJ2-7, with 7 bases fitting TRBD2. Germline V CDR1 and CDR2: MNHEY, SMNVEV (reference sequence). CDR3 length equals 16 residues. V dropped 1 base and J dropped 1; count of bases not matched to a gene: 7. The CDR3: CASSLLATSVSYEQYF. Here the CDR3 DNA reads TGTGCCAGCAGTTTATTGGCCACTAGCGTATCCTACGAGCAGTACTTC.

The chain uses TRBV10-1 and TRBJ1-5, with TRBD1 matching over 8 bases. Unmatched junction bases numbered 11, after V lost 6 bases and J lost 4 bases. Looked up from germline, CDR1 is WNHNN and CDR2 is SYGVQD (reference sequence). The CDR3 has 16 amino acids. CDR3 coding DNA: TGCGCCAGCAGGAATCACCTCGACAGGGGTAATCAGCCCCAGCATTTT. It translates to CASRNHLDRGNQPQHF.

The V gene is TRBV11-3, the J gene TRBJ2-5; 7 nucleotides agree with TRBD2. J lost 5 bases, V lost 5 bases, and 14 bases had no gene match. This CDR3 region has 16 residues. CDR1 SGHNT and CDR2 YENEEA come from the germline V gene. Written as DNA, the CDR3 is TGTGCCAGCAGCCCCGGTGGGGGAGGGCCGGGGGAGACCCAGTACTTC. It yields the protein CASSPGGGGPGETQYF.

This sequence joins TRBV6-5 and TRBJ2-2; D not certain. Germline CDR1 MNHEY, CDR2 SVGAGI. Trimming removed 3 bases from V and 6 bases from J, with 5 bases in between. The CDR3 covers 12 residues. The CDR3 nucleotides are TGTGCCAGCAGTTATTTCGCCGGGGAGCTGTTTTTT. Translation: CASSYFAGELFF.

The J gene is TRBJ1-1, the V gene TRBV19; perhaps TRBD1 as D (6 bases). This CDR3 is built from 13 residues. Germline-derived CDR1 and CDR2 are LNHDA and SQIVND (reference sequence). V was cut by 3 bases and J by 4 bases, with 9 bases left in between. CDR3 in amino acids: CASSMMGATEAFF. In DNA form, the CDR3 reads TGTGCCAGTAGTATGATGGGGGCCACTGAAGCTTTCTTT.

This chain links TRBV6-6 with TRBJ2-5; perhaps TRBD2 as D (7 bases). This CDR3 is built from 15 residues. Germline V gives CDR1 MNHNY, CDR2 SVGAGI (reference sequence). Between the trimmed V and J ends, which lost 5 bases and 4 bases, there was a span of 17 bases. In DNA form, the CDR3 reads TGTGCCAGCAGTCCCCTTGGGGGGGCCGGAGAGACCCAGTACTTC. As protein: CASSPLGGAGETQYF.

This chain uses TRBV30 with TRBJ1-4; 9 nucleotides match TRBD1. Germline CDR1 GTSNPN, CDR2 SVGIG (reference sequence). The CDR3 has 14 residues. V shed 4 bases, J shed 4 bases, and the junction held 4 bases outside the gene matches. Written as DNA, the CDR3 is TGTGCCTGGAACCGGGACAGGGTTAATGAAAAACTGTTTTTT. This translates into CAWNRDRVNEKLFF.

The rearrangement links TRBV29-1 to TRBJ1-2, with D perhaps matching TRBD1 (6 bases). Germline-derived CDR1 and CDR2 are SQVTM and ANQGSEA. V was pared by 6 bases and J by 8 bases, with 13 bases between. The CDR3 runs 11 residues. Written as DNA, the CDR3 is TGCAGCGTCCCCAGGGGATTCGGCTACACCTTC. It yields the protein CSVPRGFGYTF. Supplemented by reference TRBV29-1 and TRBJ1-2, the full variable domain reads SAVISQKPSRDICQRGTSLTIQCQVDSQVTMMFWYRQQPGQSLTLIATANQGSEATYESGFVIDKFPISRPNLTFSTLTVSNMSPEDSSIYLCSVPRGFGYTFGSGTRLTVV.

The chain joins TRBV29-1 to TRBJ1-2, with unresolved D. CDR1 is SQVTM, CDR2 ANQGSEA, per germline. Between the trimmed V and J ends, which lost 0 bases and 13 bases, there was a span of 15 bases. CDR3 length: 12 residues. The CDR3, as DNA: TGCAGCGTTGAAGAGTTTTACGGAGGAAGCACCTTC. Translated: CSVEEFYGGSTF.

This clone was seen only once. This chain uses TRBV7-6 with TRBJ1-4, with no clear D. This CDR3 contains 11 residues. CDR1 and CDR2 from the germline V gene are SGHVS and FNYEAQ. Between the trimmed V and J ends, which lost 2 bases and 8 bases, there was a span of 3 bases. CDR3 nucleotide sequence: TGTGCCAGCAGCTTACAAGAAAAACTGTTTTTT. Translated: CASSLQEKLFF.

V usage is TRBV2 and J usage is TRBJ1-4; a possible D gene is TRBD1 (6 bases). From germline, CDR1 is SNHLY and CDR2 FYNNEI. V lost 8 bases to trimming and J lost 7 bases, with 14 bases between them. CDR3 length: 13 residues. The CDR3 DNA is TGTGCCAGCTTCAGGGGAGATGGTGAAAAACTGTTTTTT. It translates to CASFRGDGEKLFF.

The chain employs TRBV7-2 and TRBJ1-3; D is perhaps TRBD1 (5 bases). CDR1 and CDR2 (germline): SGHTA, FQGNSA. V shed 5 bases and J shed 1 base, with 12 bases lying between them. This CDR3 has 15 amino acids. This CDR3 is CASSPQTVSGNTIYF. Written as DNA, the CDR3 is TGTGCCAGCAGCCCCCAGACAGTTTCTGGAAACACCATATATTTT.

On this clone: Other DNA sequences in this sample translate to the same CDR3. V and J are TRBV2 and TRBJ2-1, with 12 bases identical to TRBD2. Trimming cost V 6 bases and J 8 bases; bases outside gene matches: 8. This CDR3 is 15 amino acids long. CDR1 is SNHLY and CDR2 is FYNNEI in the germline V gene. The CDR3 region has the DNA TGTGCCAGCAGGGAACTAGCGGGGGGATGGGATGAGCAGTTCTTC. Encoded protein: CASRELAGGWDEQFF.

The CDR3 is CASSLRQGTNTEAFF. The CDR3 DNA reads TGTGCCAGCAGCCTAAGACAGGGGACGAACACTGAAGCTTTCTTT. The rearrangement links TRBV7-9 to TRBJ1-1; 8 nucleotides agree with TRBD1. Per germline, CDR1 SEHNR and CDR2 FQNEAQ (reference sequence). Trimming at V came to 5 bases and at J to 1 base, leaving 6 bases not matched to a gene. The CDR3 is 15 amino acids.

The chain carries TRBV7-2 and TRBJ2-7, with D possibly TRBD1 on 6 matching bases. The CDR3 runs to 13 residues. Germline assignment: CDR1 SGHTA and CDR2 FQGNSA. Trimming left V 5 bases short and J 2 bases short, with 10 bases between. CDR3 amino acids: CASSPSGAYEQYF. The CDR3 nucleotides are TGTGCCAGCAGCCCCTCAGGGGCCTACGAGCAGTACTTC.

This chain uses TRBV7-9 with TRBJ2-5; D might be TRBD1 (5 bases). CDR3 size: 12 residues. Germline loops: CDR1 SEHNR, CDR2 FQNEAQ (reference sequence). V lost 11 bases, J lost 10 bases, and 20 bases lay in between. The CDR3 nucleotides read TGTGCCGAGGCTTACCCGACAGCCGACCAGTACTTC. It is translated as CAEAYPTADQYF.